This T cell receptor (beta chain) appears in the sequencing data of a study of blood T cell repertoires in COVID-19. As originally analysed: Nucleated cell counts were estimated from reference gene primer amplification. Only in-frame clones appear in the TCRdb table, and some are missing; sequencing was by immunoSEQ multiplex PCR. The D gene and trimming were derived from the DNA, and the V and J assignments and clone size from that table. The repertoire consists of 180,000 or so clones, with 85% occurring once and the leading ten covering 6.2%. Germline CDR1 SGHKS, CDR2 YYEKEE (reference sequence). CDR3 length equals 15 residues. V was cut by 3 bases and J by 8 bases, with 18 bases left in between.

Sequencing was performed on PBMCs or T cells enriched from blood (not recorded which). The chain uses TRBV5-5 and TRBJ2-1, with D possibly being TRBD2 (7 bases). This TCR was recovered from a man aged 35 to 55 who had recovered from COVID-19. CDR3 sequence: CASSSGGTRGDEQFF. The CDR3 DNA follows: TGTGCCAGCAGCTCGGGGGGCACACGAGGGGATGAGCAGTTCTTC.